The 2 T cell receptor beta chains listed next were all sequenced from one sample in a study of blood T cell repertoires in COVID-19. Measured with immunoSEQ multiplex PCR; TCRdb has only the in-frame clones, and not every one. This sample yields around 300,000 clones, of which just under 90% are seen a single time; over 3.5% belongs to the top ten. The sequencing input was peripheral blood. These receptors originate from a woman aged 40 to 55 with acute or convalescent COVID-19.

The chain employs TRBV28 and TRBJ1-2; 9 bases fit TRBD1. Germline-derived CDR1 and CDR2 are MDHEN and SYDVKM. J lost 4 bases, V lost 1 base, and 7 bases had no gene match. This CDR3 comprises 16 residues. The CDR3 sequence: CASSLSHRGPSYGYTF. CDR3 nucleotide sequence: TGTGCCAGCAGTTTATCCCACAGGGGGCCGAGCTATGGCTACACCTTC.

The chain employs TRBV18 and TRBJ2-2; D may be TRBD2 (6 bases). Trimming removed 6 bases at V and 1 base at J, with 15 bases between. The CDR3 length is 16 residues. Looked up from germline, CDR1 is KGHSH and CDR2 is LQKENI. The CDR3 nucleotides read TGTGCCAGCTCCCCCCTCCAGGGAGGGAACACCGGGGAGCTGTTTTTT. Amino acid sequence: CASSPLQGGNTGELFF.